This is a list of T cell receptor beta chains from one sample in a study of blood T cells in healthy people across ages. TCRdb passed the 5' RACE reads through MiXCR, listing each CDR3 protein once. The table has 550,000 to 600,000 distinct CDR3 sequences, under 55% seen once. Sequencing input: blood. These receptors all stem from a man older than 75 in good health. CDR3s include the opening cysteine and the closing phenylalanine or tryptophan. A D gene is named only where the DNA matches it firmly. For some rows the clone size is stated as once, few or many, or as a class when expanded; others skip it.

len: 17
v_gene: TRBV28
d_gene: TRBD2
abundance: few
j_gene: TRBJ2-1
CDR3aa: CASSLLAGVSVPNEQFF
CDR3nt: TGTGCCAGCAGTTTACTAGCGGGAGTCTCCGTACCGAATGAGCAGTTCTTC

len: 12
v_gene: TRBV6-6
d_gene: TRBD1
abundance: many
j_gene: TRBJ2-1
CDR3aa: CASRTGGNEQFF
CDR3nt: TGTGCCAGCAGAACAGGGGGCAATGAGCAGTTCTTC

len: 12
v_gene: TRBV20-1
d_gene: .
abundance: many
j_gene: TRBJ2-1
CDR3aa: CSARGSYNEQFF
CDR3nt: TGCAGTGCTAGAGGGTCCTACAATGAGCAGTTCTTC

len: 16
v_gene: TRBV5-1
d_gene: .
abundance: .
j_gene: TRBJ2-2
CDR3aa: CASRQQTASNTGELFF
CDR3nt: TGCGCCAGCCGACAACAGACGGCCTCGAACACCGGGGAGCTGTTTTTT

len: 13
v_gene: TRBV27
d_gene: .
abundance: .
j_gene: TRBJ1-1
CDR3aa: CASSPRNPNQAFF
CDR3nt: TGTGCCAGCAGCCCCAGGAATCCTAACCAGGCTTTCTTT

len: 15
v_gene: TRBV4-1
d_gene: .
abundance: few
j_gene: TRBJ2-3
CDR3aa: CASPLGGTYTDTQYF
CDR3nt: TGCGCCAGCCCCCTCGGGGGGACATACACAGATACGCAGTATTTT

len: 13
v_gene: TRBV20-1
d_gene: TRBD1
abundance: .
j_gene: TRBJ2-1
CDR3aa: CSATGTAYNEQFF
CDR3nt: TGCAGTGCCACCGGGACAGCCTACAATGAGCAGTTCTTC

len: 13
v_gene: TRBV6-5
d_gene: TRBD1
abundance: .
j_gene: TRBJ2-3
CDR3aa: CASRHRGRDTQYF
CDR3nt: TGTGCCAGCAGGCACAGGGGGCGAGATACGCAGTATTTT

len: 16
v_gene: TRBV7-3
d_gene: .
abundance: .
j_gene: TRBJ2-3
CDR3aa: CASSPHRGGGTDTQYF
CDR3nt: TGTGCCAGCAGCCCACATCGCGGGGGCGGCACAGATACGCAGTATTTT

len: 14
v_gene: TRBV5-1
d_gene: .
abundance: once
j_gene: TRBJ2-3
CDR3aa: CASSARGDTDTQYF
CDR3nt: TGCGCCAGCAGCGCTCGGGGAGACACAGATACGCAGTATTTT

len: 14
v_gene: TRBV13
d_gene: TRBD2
abundance: .
j_gene: TRBJ2-3
CDR3aa: CASSLGLSGGTQYF
CDR3nt: TGTGCCAGCAGCTTAGGCCTCTCGGGGGGAACGCAGTATTTT

len: 19
v_gene: TRBV4-1
d_gene: .
abundance: .
j_gene: TRBJ2-1
CDR3aa: CASSQEDPASVSSYNEQFF
CDR3nt: TGCGCCAGCAGCCAAGAAGACCCGGCTAGCGTCAGCTCCTACAATGAGCAGTTCTTC

len: 15
v_gene: TRBV7-2
d_gene: TRBD2
abundance: .
j_gene: TRBJ2-7
CDR3aa: CASSLEGGGAYEQYF
CDR3nt: TGTGCCAGCAGCTTAGAGGGTGGGGGGGCCTACGAGCAGTACTTC

len: 11
v_gene: TRBV20-1
d_gene: .
abundance: .
j_gene: TRBJ1-6
CDR3aa: CSAEGNSPLHF
CDR3nt: TGCAGTGCTGAGGGGAATTCACCCCTCCACTTT

len: 14
v_gene: TRBV5-1
d_gene: .
abundance: many
j_gene: TRBJ2-5
CDR3aa: CASSLGTLQETQYF
CDR3nt: TGCGCCAGCAGCTTGGGGACTCTCCAAGAGACCCAGTACTTC

len: 14
v_gene: TRBV6-1
d_gene: TRBD2
abundance: .
j_gene: TRBJ2-5
CDR3aa: CASSAAGGEETQYF
CDR3nt: TGTGCCAGCAGTGCAGCGGGGGGCGAAGAGACCCAGTACTTC

len: 12
v_gene: TRBV10-3
d_gene: TRBD2
abundance: once
j_gene: TRBJ2-1
CDR3aa: CAISGTSGEQFF
CDR3nt: TGTGCCATCAGTGGGACTAGCGGTGAGCAGTTCTTC

len: 12
v_gene: TRBV20-1
d_gene: .
abundance: few
j_gene: TRBJ2-5
CDR3aa: CSAISGDRTQYF
CDR3nt: TGCAGTGCTATCTCGGGGGACAGGACCCAGTACTTC

len: 13
v_gene: TRBV30
d_gene: .
abundance: .
j_gene: TRBJ2-3
CDR3aa: CAWKDPPTDTQYF
CDR3nt: TGTGCCTGGAAAGACCCGCCCACAGATACGCAGTATTTT

len: 16
v_gene: TRBV9
d_gene: .
abundance: .
j_gene: TRBJ2-3
CDR3aa: CASSEGARRDTDTQYF
CDR3nt: TGTGCCAGCAGCGAGGGGGCGAGGCGGGACACAGATACGCAGTATTTT

len: 17
v_gene: TRBV20-1
d_gene: TRBD1
abundance: few
j_gene: TRBJ1-2
CDR3aa: CSANNRDRAVLSYGYTF
CDR3nt: TGCAGTGCTAACAACCGGGACAGGGCGGTGTTGAGCTATGGCTACACCTTC

len: 14
v_gene: TRBV2
d_gene: .
abundance: few
j_gene: TRBJ1-2
CDR3aa: CASIPLQSHGGYTF
CDR3nt: TGTGCCAGCATTCCCCTCCAGTCCCACGGGGGCTACACCTTC

len: 15
v_gene: TRBV6-6
d_gene: TRBD1
abundance: many
j_gene: TRBJ1-4
CDR3aa: CASSYMGQGHEKLFF
CDR3nt: TGTGCCAGCAGTTACATGGGACAGGGGCACGAAAAACTGTTTTTT

len: 11
v_gene: TRBV27
d_gene: .
abundance: .
j_gene: TRBJ1-2
CDR3aa: CASSPGHGYTF
CDR3nt: TGTGCCAGCAGTCCCGGGCATGGCTACACCTTC

len: 15
v_gene: TRBV7-2
d_gene: TRBD1
abundance: .
j_gene: TRBJ1-5
CDR3aa: CASSLTGDLNQPQHF
CDR3nt: TGTGCCAGCAGCTTAACAGGGGACCTCAATCAGCCCCAGCATTTT

len: 14
v_gene: TRBV12-3/TRBV12-4
d_gene: TRBD1
abundance: few
j_gene: TRBJ2-5
CDR3aa: CASSPRQGAGTQYF
CDR3nt: TGTGCCAGCAGTCCCCGACAGGGCGCAGGGACCCAGTACTTC

len: 13
v_gene: TRBV27
d_gene: .
abundance: .
j_gene: TRBJ1-5
CDR3aa: CASRRQGNQPQHF
CDR3nt: TGTGCCAGCAGAAGACAGGGCAATCAGCCCCAGCATTTT

len: 14
v_gene: TRBV20-1
d_gene: TRBD1
abundance: .
j_gene: TRBJ2-1
CDR3aa: CSAHGQGLRDEQFF
CDR3nt: TGCAGTGCTCACGGACAGGGACTTCGGGATGAGCAGTTCTTC

len: 15
v_gene: TRBV30
d_gene: TRBD2
abundance: few
j_gene: TRBJ2-1
CDR3aa: CAWSVGLAGVHEQFF
CDR3nt: TGTGCCTGGAGTGTTGGGCTAGCGGGAGTTCATGAGCAGTTCTTC

len: 16
v_gene: TRBV5-1
d_gene: TRBD1
abundance: .
j_gene: TRBJ2-7
CDR3aa: CASSSSRDRGPYEQYF
CDR3nt: TGCGCCAGCAGCTCCAGCCGGGACAGGGGGCCGTACGAGCAGTACTTC

len: 16
v_gene: TRBV20-1
d_gene: .
abundance: .
j_gene: TRBJ2-1
CDR3aa: CSASVVGSDSYNEQFF
CDR3nt: TGCAGTGCTAGTGTAGTAGGGAGCGACTCCTACAATGAGCAGTTCTTC

len: 13
v_gene: TRBV7-9
d_gene: TRBD2
abundance: .
j_gene: TRBJ2-7
CDR3aa: CASSTDIAGEQYF
CDR3nt: TGTGCCAGCAGCACGGACATAGCGGGCGAGCAGTACTTC

len: 15
v_gene: TRBV10-3
d_gene: TRBD1
abundance: few
j_gene: TRBJ2-3
CDR3aa: CAIRNDRDGADTQYF
CDR3nt: TGTGCCATCAGAAACGACAGGGACGGGGCAGATACGCAGTATTTT

len: 15
v_gene: TRBV11-2
d_gene: TRBD2
abundance: .
j_gene: TRBJ2-3
CDR3aa: CASSLNSGSWDTQYF
CDR3nt: TGTGCCAGCAGCCTGAATAGCGGGAGTTGGGATACGCAGTATTTT

len: 14
v_gene: TRBV10-3
d_gene: .
abundance: few
j_gene: TRBJ2-7
CDR3aa: CAIRGAGHNYEQYF
CDR3nt: TGTGCCATCAGGGGGGCAGGGCACAACTACGAGCAGTACTTC

len: 14
v_gene: TRBV4-1
d_gene: .
abundance: once
j_gene: TRBJ2-7
CDR3aa: CASSQDAKGGEQYF
CDR3nt: TGCGCCAGCAGCCAAGATGCAAAAGGGGGGGAGCAGTACTTC

len: 15
v_gene: TRBV7-2
d_gene: .
abundance: .
j_gene: TRBJ2-1
CDR3aa: CASSKDASSYNEQFF
CDR3nt: TGTGCCAGCAGCAAGGACGCTAGCTCCTACAATGAGCAGTTCTTC

len: 15
v_gene: TRBV7-9
d_gene: .
abundance: .
j_gene: TRBJ2-7
CDR3aa: CASSSFLSSYNEQYF
CDR3nt: TGTGCCAGCAGCTCCTTTTTGAGCTCCTACAATGAGCAGTACTTC

len: 15
v_gene: TRBV21-1
d_gene: .
abundance: .
j_gene: TRBJ1-4
CDR3aa: CASTPHRDADEKLFF
CDR3nt: TGTGCCAGCACTCCACACAGGGACGCAGATGAAAAACTGTTTTTT

len: 14
v_gene: TRBV29-1
d_gene: TRBD2
abundance: .
j_gene: TRBJ2-1
CDR3aa: CSVRTGGKGNEQFF
CDR3nt: TGCAGCGTCCGTACGGGAGGGAAGGGAAATGAGCAGTTCTTC

len: 11
v_gene: TRBV27
d_gene: .
abundance: .
j_gene: TRBJ2-5
CDR3aa: CASRSVETQYF
CDR3nt: TGTGCCAGCAGAAGTGTGGAGACCCAGTACTTC

len: 14
v_gene: TRBV24-1
d_gene: TRBD1
abundance: few
j_gene: TRBJ2-1
CDR3aa: CATGLGQGYNEQFF
CDR3nt: TGTGCCACAGGACTCGGACAGGGATACAATGAGCAGTTCTTC

len: 13
v_gene: TRBV28
d_gene: TRBD2
abundance: few
j_gene: TRBJ2-7
CDR3aa: CASRTSGRYEQYF
CDR3nt: TGTGCCAGCAGGACTAGCGGGAGGTACGAGCAGTACTTC

len: 12
v_gene: TRBV29-1
d_gene: .
abundance: .
j_gene: TRBJ2-5
CDR3aa: CSERTGLETQYF
CDR3nt: TGCAGCGAACGCACAGGGCTCGAGACCCAGTACTTC

len: 15
v_gene: TRBV11-1
d_gene: .
abundance: once
j_gene: TRBJ1-2
CDR3aa: CASSSSEGSDYGYTF
CDR3nt: TGTGCCAGCAGCTCTTCGGAGGGGAGCGACTATGGCTACACCTTC

len: 13
v_gene: TRBV20-1
d_gene: .
abundance: few
j_gene: TRBJ2-7
CDR3aa: CSALFGGSGEQYF
CDR3nt: TGCAGTGCTCTTTTTGGGGGATCAGGCGAGCAGTACTTC

len: 17
v_gene: TRBV4-2
d_gene: .
abundance: .
j_gene: TRBJ2-1
CDR3aa: CASSQESWGRTYNEQFF
CDR3nt: TGTGCCAGCAGCCAAGAGTCCTGGGGGAGGACCTACAATGAGCAGTTCTTC

len: 16
v_gene: TRBV11-3
d_gene: TRBD2
abundance: once
j_gene: TRBJ2-3
CDR3aa: CASSPRTSGSLDTQYF
CDR3nt: TGTGCCAGCAGCCCACGGACTAGCGGGAGTTTGGATACGCAGTATTTT

len: 14
v_gene: TRBV6-2/TRBV6-3
d_gene: .
abundance: .
j_gene: TRBJ2-5
CDR3aa: CASSAVSHQETQYF
CDR3nt: TGTGCCAGCAGTGCCGTTTCCCACCAAGAGACCCAGTACTTC

len: 13
v_gene: TRBV15
d_gene: .
abundance: .
j_gene: TRBJ2-1
CDR3aa: CATSRERGNEQFF
CDR3nt: TGTGCCACCAGCAGAGAAAGAGGGAATGAGCAGTTCTTC

len: 13
v_gene: TRBV29-1
d_gene: TRBD1
abundance: .
j_gene: TRBJ1-2
CDR3aa: CSAQTGLDYGYTF
CDR3nt: TGCAGCGCCCAGACAGGGCTGGACTATGGCTACACCTTC

len: 14
v_gene: TRBV4-3
d_gene: .
abundance: few
j_gene: TRBJ1-5
CDR3aa: CASSPQRGTQPQHF
CDR3nt: TGCGCCAGCAGCCCTCAACGGGGAACCCAGCCCCAGCATTTT

len: 16
v_gene: TRBV9
d_gene: TRBD1
abundance: .
j_gene: TRBJ2-3
CDR3aa: CASSVGDRGLSDMQYF
CDR3nt: TGTGCCAGCAGCGTAGGGGACAGGGGGCTCTCAGATATGCAGTATTTT

len: 14
v_gene: TRBV20-1
d_gene: .
abundance: .
j_gene: TRBJ1-1
CDR3aa: CSARVGHTNTEAFF
CDR3nt: TGCAGTGCTAGAGTGGGACATACGAACACTGAAGCTTTCTTT

len: 16
v_gene: TRBV7-3
d_gene: TRBD2
abundance: .
j_gene: TRBJ2-1
CDR3aa: CASSLTGREYNNEQFF
CDR3nt: TGTGCCAGCAGCTTAACGGGGCGGGAGTATAACAATGAGCAGTTCTTC

len: 13
v_gene: TRBV20-1
d_gene: TRBD1
abundance: .
j_gene: TRBJ1-5
CDR3aa: CSALGQGFQPQHF
CDR3nt: TGCAGTGCCCTGGGACAGGGCTTTCAGCCCCAGCATTTT

len: 18
v_gene: TRBV18
d_gene: TRBD1
abundance: .
j_gene: TRBJ2-7
CDR3aa: CASSPLVTGAISSYEQYF
CDR3nt: TGTGCCAGCTCACCACTGGTGACAGGGGCGATATCTTCCTACGAGCAGTACTTC

len: 16
v_gene: TRBV7-2
d_gene: .
abundance: .
j_gene: TRBJ2-1
CDR3aa: CASSLFGVGLSNEQFF
CDR3nt: TGTGCCAGCAGCTTATTTGGGGTAGGGCTAAGCAATGAGCAGTTCTTC

len: 12
v_gene: TRBV6-5
d_gene: .
abundance: many
j_gene: TRBJ1-6
CDR3aa: CASSRYNSPLHF
CDR3nt: TGTGCCAGCAGCCGGTATAATTCACCCCTCCACTTT